This T cell receptor (beta chain) stems from a study of blood T cells in healthy people across ages. The CDR3 sequence is 16 residues long. Trimming removed 5 bases from V and 2 bases from J, with 14 bases in between. Germline lookup yields CDR1 SGHRS and CDR2 YFSETQ. Primed by a sample-barcoded 5' primer and a J-beta primer mix, a second PCR proceeded for about 6 to 11 cycles. TCRdb used MiXCR to reprocess the 5' RACE reads, holding one entry per CDR3 protein. The sample lists about 760,000 distinct CDR3 sequences, more than 50% occurring once. The clonotype was recovered from a man aged 40-49 years in good health. V usage is TRBV5-1 and J usage is TRBJ2-6; possibly TRBD1 for D (5 bases). The source material was blood. The chain's CDR3 is CASRSQGQAGANVLTF. The CDR3 DNA sequence: TGCGCCAGCAGGTCGCAGGGTCAGGCTGGGGCCAACGTCCTGACTTTC.